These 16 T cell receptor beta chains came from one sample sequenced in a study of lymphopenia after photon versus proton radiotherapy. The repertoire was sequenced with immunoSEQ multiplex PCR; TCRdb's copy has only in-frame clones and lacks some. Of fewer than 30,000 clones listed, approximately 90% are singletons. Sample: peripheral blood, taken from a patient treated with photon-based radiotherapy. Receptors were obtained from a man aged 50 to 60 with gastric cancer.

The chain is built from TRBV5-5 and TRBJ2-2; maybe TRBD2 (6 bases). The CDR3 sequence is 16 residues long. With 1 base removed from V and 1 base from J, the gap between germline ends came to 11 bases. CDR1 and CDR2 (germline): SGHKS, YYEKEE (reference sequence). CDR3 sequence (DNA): TGTGCCAGCAGCTTGTTCGGGACTGTGAACACCGGGGAGCTGTTTTTT. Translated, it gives CASSLFGTVNTGELFF.

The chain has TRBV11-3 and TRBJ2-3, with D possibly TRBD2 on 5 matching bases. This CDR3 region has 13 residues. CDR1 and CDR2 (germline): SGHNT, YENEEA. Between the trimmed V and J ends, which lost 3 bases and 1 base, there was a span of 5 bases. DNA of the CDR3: TGTGCCAGCAGCTTGAGGGGCACAGATACGCAGTATTTT. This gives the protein CASSLRGTDTQYF.

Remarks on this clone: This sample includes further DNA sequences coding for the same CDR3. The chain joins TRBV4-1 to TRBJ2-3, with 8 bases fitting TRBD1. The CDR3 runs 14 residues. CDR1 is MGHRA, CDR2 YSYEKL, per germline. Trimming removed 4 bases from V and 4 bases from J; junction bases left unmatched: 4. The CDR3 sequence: CASSLTGVADTQYF. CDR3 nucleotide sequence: TGCGCCAGCAGCCTGACAGGGGTTGCAGATACGCAGTATTTT.

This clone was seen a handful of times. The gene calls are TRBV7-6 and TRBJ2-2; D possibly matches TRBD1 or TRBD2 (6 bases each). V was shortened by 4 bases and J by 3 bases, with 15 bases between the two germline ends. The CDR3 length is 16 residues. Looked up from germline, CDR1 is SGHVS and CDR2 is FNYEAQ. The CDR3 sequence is CASSSPWGAHTGELFF. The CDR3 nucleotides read TGTGCCAGCAGCTCCCCCTGGGGGGCCCACACCGGGGAGCTGTTTTTT.

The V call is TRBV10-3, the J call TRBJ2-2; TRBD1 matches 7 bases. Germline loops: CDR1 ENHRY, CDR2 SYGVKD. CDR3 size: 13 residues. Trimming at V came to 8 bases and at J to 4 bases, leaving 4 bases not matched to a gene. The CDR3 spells CAIQQGSTGELFF. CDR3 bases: TGTGCCATCCAACAGGGGTCCACCGGGGAGCTGTTTTTT.

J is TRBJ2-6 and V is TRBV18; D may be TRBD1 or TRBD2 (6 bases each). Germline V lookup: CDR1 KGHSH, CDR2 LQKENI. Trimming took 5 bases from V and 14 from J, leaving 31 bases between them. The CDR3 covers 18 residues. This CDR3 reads CASSTEWDIYKAGQLLTF. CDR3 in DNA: TGTGCCAGCTCAACGGAATGGGACATTTACAAAGCGGGCCAACTCCTGACTTTC.

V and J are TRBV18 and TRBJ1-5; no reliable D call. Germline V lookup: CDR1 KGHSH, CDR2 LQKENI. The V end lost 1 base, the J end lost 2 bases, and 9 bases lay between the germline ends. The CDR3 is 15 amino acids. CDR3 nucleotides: TGTGCCAGCTCACCACGGCCTGGAGGCAATCAGCCCCAGCATTTT. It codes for CASSPRPGGNQPQHF.

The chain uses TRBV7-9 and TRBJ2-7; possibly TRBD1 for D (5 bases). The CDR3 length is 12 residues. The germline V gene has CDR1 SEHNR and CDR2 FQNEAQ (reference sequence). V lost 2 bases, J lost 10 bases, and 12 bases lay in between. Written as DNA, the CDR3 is TGTGCCAGCAGCTTATGGCAGGGCGAACAGTACGTC. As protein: CASSLWQGEQYV.

DNA of the CDR3: TGTGCCAGCAGTGAAAGGCGGGGGGGAATAGATGAGCAGTTCTTC. As protein: CASSERRGGIDEQFF. The chain employs TRBV2 and TRBJ2-1; TRBD2 agrees at 9 bases. The germline gives CDR1 SNHLY, CDR2 FYNNEI. This CDR3 contains 15 residues. V lost 2 bases to trimming and J lost 8 bases; unmatched junction nucleotides: 7.

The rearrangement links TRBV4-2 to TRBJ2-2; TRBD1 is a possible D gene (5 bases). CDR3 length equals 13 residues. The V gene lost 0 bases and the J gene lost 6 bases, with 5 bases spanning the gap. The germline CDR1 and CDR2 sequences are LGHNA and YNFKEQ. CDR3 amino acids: CASSQEGPGELFF. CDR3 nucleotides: TGTGCCAGCAGCCAAGAGGGGCCCGGGGAGCTGTTTTTT.

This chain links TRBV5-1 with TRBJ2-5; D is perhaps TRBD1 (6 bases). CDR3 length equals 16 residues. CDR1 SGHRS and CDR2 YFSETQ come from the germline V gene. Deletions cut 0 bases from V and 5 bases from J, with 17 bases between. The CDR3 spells CASSLEGTTRWETQYF. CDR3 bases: TGCGCCAGCAGCTTGGAGGGGACAACTAGGTGGGAGACCCAGTACTTC.

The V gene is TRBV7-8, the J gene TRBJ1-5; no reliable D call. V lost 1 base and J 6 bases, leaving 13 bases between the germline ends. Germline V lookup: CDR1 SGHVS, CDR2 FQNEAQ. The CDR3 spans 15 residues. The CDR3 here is CASSLDRGWLQPQHF. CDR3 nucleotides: TGTGCCAGCAGCTTAGATCGGGGTTGGCTTCAGCCCCAGCATTTT.

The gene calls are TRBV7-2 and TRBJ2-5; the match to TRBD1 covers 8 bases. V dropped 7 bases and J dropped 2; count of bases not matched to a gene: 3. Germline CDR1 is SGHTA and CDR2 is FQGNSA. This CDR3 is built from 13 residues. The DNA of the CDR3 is TGTGCCAGCAAGGGACAGGAACAAGAGACCCAGTACTTC. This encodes CASKGQEQETQYF.

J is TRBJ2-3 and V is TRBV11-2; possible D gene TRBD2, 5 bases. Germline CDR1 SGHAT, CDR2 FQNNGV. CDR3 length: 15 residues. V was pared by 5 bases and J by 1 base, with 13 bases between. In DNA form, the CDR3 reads TGTGCCAGCAGCCCCCGTCGGGGTGGCACAGATACGCAGTATTTT. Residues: CASSPRRGGTDTQYF.

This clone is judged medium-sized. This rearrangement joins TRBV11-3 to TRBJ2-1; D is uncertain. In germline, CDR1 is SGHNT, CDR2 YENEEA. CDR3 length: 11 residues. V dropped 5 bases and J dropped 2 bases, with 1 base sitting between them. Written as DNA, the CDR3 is TGTGCCAGCAGCGCCTACAATGAGCAGTTCTTC. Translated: CASSAYNEQFF.

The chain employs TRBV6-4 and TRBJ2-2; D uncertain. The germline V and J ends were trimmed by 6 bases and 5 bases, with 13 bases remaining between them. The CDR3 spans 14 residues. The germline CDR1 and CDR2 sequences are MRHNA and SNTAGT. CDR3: CASSQNSMTGELFF. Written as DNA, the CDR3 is TGTGCCAGCAGCCAGAATAGTATGACCGGGGAGCTGTTTTTT.